This TCR beta chain was captured by sequencing in a study of blood T cell repertoires in COVID-19. Profiling relied on immunoSEQ multiplex PCR, and the TCRdb table lists in-frame clones only, not all of them. This sample has about 240,000 clones, with 87% found just once. Germline CDR1 reads MNHNY; CDR2 reads SVGAGI (reference sequence). The CDR3 totals 11 residues. V gave up 5 bases and J gave up 3 bases, with 4 bases separating them. The receptor was derived from a man aged 55 to 70 who had recovered from COVID-19. Material for sequencing was peripheral blood. The chain uses TRBV6-6 and TRBJ2-5; D remains unclear. CDR3 bases: TGTGCCAGCAGTCCAGAAGAGACCCAGTACTTC. Protein product: CASSPEETQYF.